These 9 T cell receptor beta chains were all obtained from the same sample, sequenced in a study of T cell changes during pregnancy in multiple sclerosis. Measured with immunoSEQ multiplex PCR; TCRdb has only the in-frame clones, and not every one. The sample includes 58,000 or so clones, about nine tenths seen only once; the top ten take 0.38%. The sequencing here drew on CD4+ T cells from peripheral blood mononuclear cells, taken in the third trimester of pregnancy. Every receptor here comes from a female donor with multiple sclerosis, enrolled in a pregnancy study.

This clone was counted once. V usage is TRBV5-4 and J usage is TRBJ2-3; weak D call: TRBD2 (6 bases). V lost 5 bases and J 8 bases, leaving 12 bases between the germline ends. Germline V gene lookup returns CDR1 SGHNT and CDR2 YYREEE (reference sequence). The CDR3 loop spans 12 amino acids. In DNA form, the CDR3 reads TGTGCCAGCAGTTCGGGACTGGGTACGCAGTATTTT. This translates into CASSSGLGTQYF.

The V call is TRBV19, the J call TRBJ2-3; 7 bases fit TRBD1. V shed 3 bases, J shed 2 bases, and the junction held 5 bases outside the gene matches. The CDR3 is made up of 15 amino acids. In germline, CDR1 is LNHDA, CDR2 SQIVND (reference sequence). The CDR3 DNA reads as TGTGCCAGTAGTATGGGACAGAAGCACACAGATACGCAGTATTTT. Protein: CASSMGQKHTDTQYF.

The chain has TRBV27 and TRBJ2-3; TRBD2 might be the D (6 bases). Germline CDR1 reads MNHEY; CDR2 reads SMNVEV (reference sequence). The CDR3 sequence is 16 residues long. V lost 6 bases and J 4 bases, leaving 20 bases between the germline ends. This chain's CDR3 is CASSPVKGLSADTQYF. The CDR3 DNA is TGTGCCAGCAGCCCCGTGAAGGGACTTAGTGCAGATACGCAGTATTTT.

The J gene is TRBJ1-3, the V gene TRBV30, with a weak D call TRBD1 (6 bases). The CDR3 contains 15 residues. V lost 0 bases, J lost 3 bases, and 12 bases lay in between. Germline V gives CDR1 GTSNPN, CDR2 SVGIG (reference sequence). The DNA of the CDR3 is TGTGCCTGGAGTGTTGCGGGGGCGAGTGGAAACACCATATATTTT. Amino acids: CAWSVAGASGNTIYF. The entire variable domain, with the rest obtained from reference TRBV30 and TRBJ1-3, is as follows: SQTIHQWPATLVQPVGSPLSLECTVEGTSNPNLYWYRQAAGRGLQLLFYSVGIGQISSEVPQNLSASRPQDRQFILSSKKLLLSDSGFYLCAWSVAGASGNTIYFGEGSWLTVV.

The J gene is TRBJ1-1, the V gene TRBV7-6; 7 bases are a match to TRBD1. Germline loops: CDR1 SGHVS, CDR2 FNYEAQ. The CDR3 is 16 residues long. After removal of 2 bases from V and 0 bases from J, the junction contained 6 bases not matched to a gene. The CDR3 region has the DNA TGTGCCAGCAGCTTAACCCAGGGGGGTATGAACACTGAAGCTTTCTTT. It specifies CASSLTQGGMNTEAFF.

The chain is built from TRBV5-4 and TRBJ2-1; 13 bases align to TRBD2. Germline V lookup: CDR1 SGHNT, CDR2 YYREEE (reference sequence). With 4 bases clipped from V and 4 bases from J, the junction kept 11 bases outside the gene matches. The CDR3 covers 18 residues. This CDR3 reads CASSKGLAGSDLYNEQFF. CDR3 coding DNA: TGTGCCAGCAGCAAGGGACTAGCGGGGTCGGACCTATACAATGAGCAGTTCTTC.

The V and J genes are TRBV6-6 and TRBJ1-6; 7 bases agree with TRBD1. The germline gives CDR1 MNHNY, CDR2 SVGAGI (reference sequence). CDR3 length: 16 residues. V lost 4 bases, J lost 4 bases, and 7 bases stayed unmatched. The CDR3 here is CASSSWTGAYNSPLHF. CDR3 DNA: TGTGCCAGCAGTTCCTGGACAGGAGCTTATAATTCACCCCTCCACTTT.

V usage is TRBV9 and J usage is TRBJ2-1; 11 bases fit TRBD2. CDR3 length equals 17 residues. CDR1 is SGDLS and CDR2 is YYNGEE in the germline V gene. With V trimmed by 4 bases and J by 6 bases, 12 bases remained unmatched. The CDR3 is CASSPSLAGGLGNEQFF. CDR3 DNA sequence: TGTGCCAGCAGCCCCTCGCTAGCGGGGGGCTTAGGCAATGAGCAGTTCTTC.

This clone occurred once. This chain connects TRBV19 to TRBJ2-4; D is possibly TRBD2 (5 bases). This CDR3 region has 15 residues. Germline V gives CDR1 LNHDA, CDR2 SQIVND (reference sequence). Trimming stripped 1 base from V and 9 bases from J, with 16 bases between. CDR3 sequence (DNA): TGTGCCAGTAGTATAGTGTCTACTCACGCGGGCATTCAGTACTTC. Translating it yields CASSIVSTHAGIQYF.